A selection of T cell receptor beta chains follows, all from one sample in a study of blood T cell repertoires in COVID-19. Profiling relied on immunoSEQ multiplex PCR, and the TCRdb table lists in-frame clones only, not all of them. The repertoire holds around 470,000 clones, with less than 95% as singletons. The sample taken for sequencing was PBMCs or T cells enriched from blood (not recorded which). The receptors originated from a man aged 18 to 29 who had recovered from COVID-19. Each CDR3 is given without its conserved first and last residue. Each record gives: V gene, J gene, CDR3 protein.

v_call: TRBV2
j_call: TRBJ1-5
cdr3_aa: ASSVSSANQPQH

v_call: TRBV28
j_call: TRBJ1-5
cdr3_aa: ASRDPTGVNQPQH

v_call: TRBV9
j_call: TRBJ2-5
cdr3_aa: ASSVAPLRGETQY

v_call: TRBV2
j_call: TRBJ2-2
cdr3_aa: ASKWTGGGVGELF

v_call: TRBV9
j_call: TRBJ1-6
cdr3_aa: ASSEQSNSPLH

v_call: TRBV19
j_call: TRBJ2-1
cdr3_aa: ASRRGGDGYNEQF

v_call: TRBV5-5
j_call: TRBJ1-3
cdr3_aa: ASSQQASNSGNTIY

v_call: TRBV5-1
j_call: TRBJ1-2
cdr3_aa: ASSLARVNYGYT

v_call: TRBV30
j_call: TRBJ1-5
cdr3_aa: AWSVTGYQPQH

v_call: TRBV2
j_call: TRBJ2-7
cdr3_aa: ATTGQGSYEQY

v_call: TRBV24-1
j_call: TRBJ2-1
cdr3_aa: ATSDSQGARRNEQF

v_call: TRBV2
j_call: TRBJ2-7
cdr3_aa: ASRKLKASGGSYEQY

v_call: TRBV6-1
j_call: TRBJ1-2
cdr3_aa: ASSEAEVSGYT

v_call: TRBV4-2
j_call: TRBJ2-1
cdr3_aa: ASSQAGSGSLHEQF

v_call: TRBV12-5
j_call: TRBJ2-3
cdr3_aa: ASGLVVGGPHVTQY

v_call: TRBV9
j_call: TRBJ1-6
cdr3_aa: ASSEETGRSPLH

v_call: TRBV9
j_call: TRBJ1-6
cdr3_aa: ASSVRSNSPLH

v_call: TRBV5-1
j_call: TRBJ2-1
cdr3_aa: ASSLGLAGGLYNEQF

v_call: TRBV11-2
j_call: TRBJ2-1
cdr3_aa: ASSLTSGRADEQF

v_call: TRBV15
j_call: TRBJ2-5
cdr3_aa: ATSSGTSGFETQY

v_call: TRBV6-5
j_call: TRBJ1-6
cdr3_aa: ASSLGQGRSPLH

v_call: TRBV2
j_call: TRBJ1-4
cdr3_aa: ASSVRGLREKLF

v_call: TRBV5-1
j_call: TRBJ2-2
cdr3_aa: ARSRRGGQGTGELF

v_call: TRBV6-5
j_call: TRBJ1-3
cdr3_aa: ASSSQARSGNTIY

v_call: TRBV7-7
j_call: TRBJ2-3
cdr3_aa: ASSPGTSGTDTQY

v_call: TRBV2
j_call: TRBJ2-7
cdr3_aa: ASTTTSGGPNEQY

v_call: TRBV5-1
j_call: TRBJ2-1
cdr3_aa: ASSPTGGAMTYNEQF

v_call: TRBV2
j_call: TRBJ2-7
cdr3_aa: ASRGTGVAEQY

v_call: TRBV29-1
j_call: TRBJ1-2
cdr3_aa: SVEDRGGYT

v_call: TRBV7-3
j_call: TRBJ1-5
cdr3_aa: ASSLTGGMEPQH

v_call: TRBV11-2
j_call: TRBJ2-2
cdr3_aa: ASSITERDTGELF

v_call: TRBV7-8
j_call: TRBJ2-2
cdr3_aa: ASSSTAGIVVGELF

v_call: TRBV6-5
j_call: TRBJ1-5
cdr3_aa: ATNPGQGVYQPQH

v_call: TRBV5-1
j_call: TRBJ2-7
cdr3_aa: ASSGTGVGEQY

v_call: TRBV10-3
j_call: TRBJ1-1
cdr3_aa: AIKTEQGNTEAF

v_call: TRBV2
j_call: TRBJ2-7
cdr3_aa: ASRARSLGDYEQY

v_call: TRBV5-1
j_call: TRBJ1-1
cdr3_aa: ASSPDGVVGTEAF

v_call: TRBV29-1
j_call: TRBJ1-2
cdr3_aa: STTGGKAYGYT

v_call: TRBV12-3/TRBV12-4
j_call: TRBJ1-1
cdr3_aa: ASSSTVAAEAF

v_call: TRBV18
j_call: TRBJ1-5
cdr3_aa: ASSPQGTILGPQH

v_call: TRBV19
j_call: TRBJ1-1
cdr3_aa: ASSMTSGFVTEAF

v_call: TRBV7-2
j_call: TRBJ2-3
cdr3_aa: ASSPRTSGVGDTQY

v_call: TRBV5-1
j_call: TRBJ2-1
cdr3_aa: ASSFTGGNEQF

v_call: TRBV4-2
j_call: TRBJ2-5
cdr3_aa: ASSSDGFGETQY

v_call: TRBV4-1
j_call: TRBJ1-2
cdr3_aa: ASSQVVGGAGGYT

v_call: TRBV28
j_call: TRBJ1-3
cdr3_aa: ASSPPGLAGNTIY

v_call: TRBV3-1/TRBV3-2
j_call: TRBJ1-3
cdr3_aa: ASSLSRGSGNTIY

v_call: TRBV15
j_call: TRBJ1-6
cdr3_aa: ATSRHNRAGNSPLH

v_call: TRBV6-1
j_call: TRBJ1-3
cdr3_aa: ASSESSGQSSGNTIY